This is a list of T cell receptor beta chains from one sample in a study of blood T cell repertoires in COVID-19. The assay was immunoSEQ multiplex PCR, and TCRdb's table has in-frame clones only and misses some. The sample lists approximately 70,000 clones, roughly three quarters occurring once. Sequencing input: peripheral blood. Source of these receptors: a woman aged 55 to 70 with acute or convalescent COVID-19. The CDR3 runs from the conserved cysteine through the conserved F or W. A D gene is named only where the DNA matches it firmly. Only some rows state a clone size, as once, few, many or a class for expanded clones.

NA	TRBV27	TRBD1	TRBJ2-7	CASRLTGGYEQYF	TGTGCCAGCAGGCTCACAGGGGGTTACGAGCAGTACTTC
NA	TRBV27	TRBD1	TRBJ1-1	CASSSLGGGGTEAFF	TGTGCCAGCAGTTCCTTAGGGGGCGGTGGAACTGAAGCTTTCTTT
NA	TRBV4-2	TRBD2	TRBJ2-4	CASSQDGGLADVIQYF	TGTGCCAGCAGCCAAGATGGTGGACTAGCGGACGTCATTCAGTACTTC
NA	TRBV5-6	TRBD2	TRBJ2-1	CASSSPTSGEQQFF	TGTGCCAGCAGCTCACCCACTAGCGGGGAGCAGCAGTTCTTC
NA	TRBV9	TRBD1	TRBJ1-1	CASSVAQGAQAFF	TGTGCCAGCAGCGTAGCCCAGGGGGCTCAAGCTTTCTTT
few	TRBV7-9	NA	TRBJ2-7	CASSLAEYEQYF	TGTGCCAGCAGCTTAGCGGAGTACGAGCAGTACTTC
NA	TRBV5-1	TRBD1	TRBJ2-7	CASSFRSGQGHEQYF	TGCGCCAGCAGCTTTCGCTCGGGACAGGGGCACGAGCAGTACTTC
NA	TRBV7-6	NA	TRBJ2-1	CASSPSSYNEQFF	TGTGCCAGCAGCCCCAGCTCCTACAATGAGCAGTTCTTC
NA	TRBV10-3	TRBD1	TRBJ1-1	CASQRQGMNTEAFF	TGTGCCAGCCAGAGACAGGGGATGAACACTGAAGCTTTCTTT
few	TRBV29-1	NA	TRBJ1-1	CSVAPGWAMNTEAFF	TGCAGCGTCGCCCCAGGGTGGGCGATGAACACTGAAGCTTTCTTT
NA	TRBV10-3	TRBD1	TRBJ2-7	CAISTPGQGTHEQYF	TGTGCCATCAGTACACCGGGACAGGGAACCCACGAGCAGTACTTC
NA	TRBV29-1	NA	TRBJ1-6	CSVQGQGGSPLHF	TGCAGCGTTCAGGGACAAGGGGGTTCACCCCTCCACTTT
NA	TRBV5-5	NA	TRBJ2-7	CASSLVIGGSYEQYF	TGTGCCAGCAGCTTGGTTATAGGGGGATCCTACGAGCAGTACTTC
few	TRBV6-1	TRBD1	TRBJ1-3	CASSEAQGQAIPTIYF	TGTGCCAGCAGTGAAGCGCAGGGACAGGCGATCCCCACCATATATTTT
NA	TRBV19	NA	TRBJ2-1	CASRSGSFYNEQFF	TGTGCCAGCCGCTCCGGGAGCTTCTACAATGAGCAGTTCTTC
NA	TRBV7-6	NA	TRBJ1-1	CASSLGSGVRTEAFF	TGTGCCAGCAGCTTAGGGTCGGGAGTCAGAACTGAAGCTTTCTTT
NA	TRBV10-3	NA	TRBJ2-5	CATLPNGGPPETQYF	TGTGCCACCCTTCCAAACGGGGGGCCTCCCGAGACCCAGTACTTC